This passage covers 27 T cell receptor beta chains from one sample sequenced in a study of spatial heterogeneity in lung cancer. Study observations and caveats: Within tumors, counts of expanded alpha and beta TCRs tracked tumor mutation counts.

Time point meaning: sample taken at primary tumor resection. MiXCR, run by TCRdb on the 5' RACE reads, gives a single entry per CDR3 protein. Here the sample spans 14,000 or so distinct CDR3 sequences, about 4.8% being singletons. Their antigens are not known. The starting material was lung tumor tissue, obtained at surgery. These receptors were taken from a female donor with early-stage non-small cell lung cancer.

There are many counts of this clonotype. The library was designed around alpha chains, so this beta chain is a stray read whose abundance carries little weight. V and J are TRBV20-1 and TRBJ1-5, with TRBD1 identical over 7 bases. The germline gives CDR1 DFQATT, CDR2 SNEGSKA (reference sequence). V trimming: 3 bases; J trimming: 1 base; junction bases outside the gene matches: 6. CDR3 length equals 15 residues. In nucleotides, the CDR3 is TGCAGTGCTAGGACCGGGACAGAGAGCAATCAGCCCCAGCATTTT. Translation: CSARTGTESNQPQHF.

This clonotype was detected many times. This beta chain came through as a stray read in a library set up for alpha chains, and its size says little. The V call is TRBV28, the J call TRBJ1-1, with D possibly matching TRBD1 (6 bases). The CDR3 covers 16 residues. Trimming stripped 6 bases from V and 10 bases from J, with 27 bases between. Per the germline V gene, CDR1 is MDHEN and CDR2 is SYDVKM. The CDR3 protein is CASSEIGQSGWLGAFF. CDR3 nucleotide sequence: TGTGCCAGCAGCGAAATAGGACAGTCGGGATGGTTGGGAGCTTTCTTT.

This clonotype was seen at least ten times. Since it is a stray read in a library aimed at alpha chains, this beta chain has a size that is not meaningful. The chain uses TRBV12-3 or TRBV12-4 and TRBJ2-6; D remains unclear. CDR3 length: 18 residues. The germline V and J ends were trimmed by 3 bases and 0 bases, with 15 bases remaining between them. As DNA, the CDR3 is TGTGCCAGCAGTTTCCCCAAAGGGCCCTTCTCTGGGGCCAACGTCCTGACTTTC. Its protein is CASSFPKGPFSGANVLTF.

At least ten counts were recorded for this clonotype. This beta chain appears as a stray read in a library generated for alpha chains; its size is not informative. This chain links TRBV5-1 with TRBJ2-6, with D perhaps TRBD1 or TRBD2 (5 bases each). Germline V lookup: CDR1 SGHRS, CDR2 YFSETQ. V was shortened by 2 bases and J by 3 bases, with 15 bases between the two germline ends. CDR3 size: 17 residues. CDR3 nucleotides: TGCGCCAGCAGCTTACGGGGCACGGTGGTTGGGGCCAACGTCCTGACTTTC. Its protein is CASSLRGTVVGANVLTF.

This clonotype is classed as medium-sized. This beta chain came through as a stray read in a library set up for alpha chains, and its size says little. The V and J genes are TRBV28 and TRBJ1-1; TRBD1 matches at 7 bases. Germline-derived CDR1 and CDR2 are MDHEN and SYDVKM. This CDR3 contains 14 residues. With V trimmed by 7 bases and J by 1 base, 6 bases remained unmatched. CDR3 loop: CASNSGGSNTEAFF. The CDR3 DNA reads as TGTGCCAGCAATTCAGGGGGATCGAACACTGAAGCTTTCTTT.

In its sample, this clonotype was seen a few times. This beta chain is a stray read from a library made for alpha chains; its abundance is not meaningful. This chain connects TRBV20-1 to TRBJ2-5, with D perhaps matching TRBD2 (6 bases). V gave up 5 bases and J gave up 6 bases, with 13 bases separating them. The CDR3 is 12 residues long. Per germline, CDR1 DFQATT and CDR2 SNEGSKA (reference sequence). DNA for the CDR3: TGCAGTGCTTTGGGGGGTACAAAGACCCAGTACTTC. Protein: CSALGGTKTQYF.

Notes on this clonotype: Being off target in a library aimed at alpha chains, this beta chain has a size of little meaning. This chain links TRBV5-1 with TRBJ2-5, with no clear D. The germline CDR1 and CDR2 sequences are SGHRS and YFSETQ. CDR3 length equals 14 residues. With 2 bases removed from V and 5 bases from J, the gap between germline ends came to 13 bases. The CDR3 region is CASSFTGVRETQYF. Written as DNA, the CDR3 is TGCGCCAGCAGCTTCACTGGGGTTAGGGAGACCCAGTACTTC.

This clonotype occurred many times. Since it is a stray read in a library aimed at alpha chains, this beta chain has a size that is not meaningful. The chain joins TRBV7-9 to TRBJ1-4; D ambiguous. The CDR3 spans 13 residues. Trimming stripped 11 bases from V and 0 bases from J, with 10 bases between. Germline V CDR1 and CDR2: SEHNR, FQNEAQ (reference sequence). The CDR3 is CAATISTNEKLFF. DNA of the CDR3: TGTGCCGCTACCATTTCAACTAATGAAAAACTGTTTTTT.

Many counts were recorded for this clonotype. Since it is a stray read in a library aimed at alpha chains, this beta chain has a size that is not meaningful. The CDR3 DNA follows: TGCAGTGCTAGGGACAGGTTAAGCTCCTATAATTCACCCCTCCACTTT. Its translation is CSARDRLSSYNSPLHF. J is TRBJ1-6 and V is TRBV20-1; TRBD1 agrees at 7 bases. Trimming cost V 3 bases and J 0 bases; bases outside gene matches: 5. The germline CDR1 and CDR2 sequences are DFQATT and SNEGSKA (reference sequence). This CDR3 is 16 amino acids long.

About this clonotype itself: For a library built for alpha chains, this beta chain is a stray read; little rests on its size. The chain is built from TRBV20-1 and TRBJ1-1; TRBD1 agrees at 9 bases. CDR1 and CDR2 (germline): DFQATT, SNEGSKA (reference sequence). CDR3 length: 16 residues. J was trimmed by 0 bases and V by 5 bases; bases with no gene match: 10. CDR3 amino acids: CSAYSPQGAMNTEAFF. The CDR3 nucleotides read TGCAGTGCTTACAGCCCACAGGGGGCCATGAACACTGAAGCTTTCTTT.

This clonotype was observed at least ten times. A library made for alpha chains picked up this beta chain off target, so its size means little. The V call is TRBV3-1, the J call TRBJ1-4; possibly TRBD1 for D (5 bases). This CDR3 has 12 residues. The germline V and J ends were trimmed by 1 base and 10 bases, with 7 bases remaining between them. Germline V CDR1 and CDR2: LGHDT, YNNKEL (reference sequence). The CDR3 reads CASSQGGGKLFF. The CDR3 coding sequence is TGTGCCAGCAGCCAAGGGGGGGGAAAACTGTTTTTT.

This clonotype appeared many times. Little can be read into the size of this beta chain, an off-target read in a library designed for alpha chains. The V gene is TRBV6-1, the J gene TRBJ1-5, with D perhaps TRBD1 (5 bases). The CDR3 runs to 15 residues. CDR1 and CDR2 (germline): MNHNS, SASEGT. The V and J ends lost 7 bases and 6 bases respectively, with 19 bases between them. In nucleotides, the CDR3 is TGTGCCAGCACCAAAGGAACAGGAGGAAGTCAGCCCCAGCATTTT. Protein: CASTKGTGGSQPQHF.

By share, this clonotype ranks as medium-sized. This beta chain appears as a stray read in a library generated for alpha chains; its size is not informative. V is TRBV28 and J is TRBJ2-5; 7 bases match TRBD2. V gave up 4 bases and J gave up 5 bases; unmatched junction bases: 10. This CDR3 is built from 15 residues. Germline V lookup: CDR1 MDHEN, CDR2 SYDVKM. Here the CDR3 DNA reads TGTGCCAGCAGTTCCCCGCCCTCCGGGGGGGAGACCCAGTACTTC. Translation: CASSSPPSGGETQYF.

This clonotype was counted at least ten times. Because the library targeted alpha chains, this beta chain is an off-target read whose size means little. This rearrangement joins TRBV7-9 to TRBJ1-1; D is unclear. V dropped 5 bases and J dropped 5 bases, with 6 bases sitting between them. The CDR3 totals 11 residues. Germline V CDR1 and CDR2: SEHNR, FQNEAQ (reference sequence). Here the CDR3 reads CASSPKTEAFF. In DNA form, the CDR3 reads TGTGCCAGCAGCCCCAAAACTGAAGCTTTCTTT.

This clonotype was picked up many times. This beta chain is off target for a library built for alpha chains, so its abundance means little. V and J are TRBV4-2 and TRBJ1-4; D call uncertain. This CDR3 has 15 amino acids. From germline, CDR1 is LGHNA and CDR2 YNFKEQ. V was clipped by 0 bases and J by 5 bases, with 10 bases between them. The CDR3 coding sequence is TGTGCCAGCAGCCAAGATCAGGTCAAGAATGAAAAACTGTTTTTT. This encodes CASSQDQVKNEKLFF.

This clonotype was counted at least ten times. The library was designed around alpha chains, so this beta chain is a stray read whose abundance carries little weight. This chain joins TRBV6-2 or TRBV6-3 and TRBJ2-1; D gene ambiguous. The CDR3 sequence is 11 residues long. Trimming shortened V by 7 bases and J by 8 bases, and 9 bases separated the two germline ends. Per germline, CDR1 MNHEY and CDR2 SVGEGT. The CDR3 bases are TGTGCCAGCACCCTGGCGGATGAGCAGTTCTTC. Translated: CASTLADEQFF.

To note about this clonotype: The library was prepared for alpha chains; this beta chain is a stray read, so its frequency means little. This chain links TRBV20-1 with TRBJ2-1, with D unclear. The CDR3 has 14 amino acids. Trimming cost V 1 base and J 5 bases, with 12 bases left between them. Germline V gene sequence: CDR1 DFQATT, CDR2 SNEGSKA (reference sequence). This chain's CDR3 is CSARVSRSNNEQFF. Written as DNA, the CDR3 is TGCAGTGCTAGAGTGAGCAGATCGAACAATGAGCAGTTCTTC.

At least ten counts were recorded for this clonotype. Little can be read into the size of this beta chain, an off-target read in a library designed for alpha chains. The genes are TRBV29-1 and TRBJ1-1, with D tentatively TRBD1 (6 bases). The germline V and J ends were trimmed by 5 bases and 2 bases, with 18 bases remaining between them. CDR1 and CDR2 (germline): SQVTM, ANQGSEA. This CDR3 is built from 15 residues. This CDR3 reads CSVLPPGHENTEAFF. CDR3 nucleotide sequence: TGCAGCGTTCTACCCCCGGGACACGAAAACACTGAAGCTTTCTTT.

Ten or more counts support this clonotype. Within a library made for alpha chains, this beta chain is off target, and its count is uninformative. The chain carries TRBV6-6 and TRBJ1-6; 7 nucleotides match TRBD1. V was clipped by 4 bases and J by 13 bases; unmatched bases: 13. The germline CDR1 and CDR2 sequences are MNHNY and SVGAGI (reference sequence). The CDR3 loop spans 15 amino acids. The CDR3 DNA reads as TGTGCCAGCAGTTCTTACCGGGACAGTGTCTCGCCCCTCCACTTT. Translation: CASSSYRDSVSPLHF.

This clonotype was seen many times. Since it is a stray read in a library aimed at alpha chains, this beta chain has a size that is not meaningful. The chain couples TRBV2 to TRBJ2-1; TRBD2 aligns across 7 bases. CDR1 is SNHLY, CDR2 FYNNEI, per germline. V lost 10 bases and J lost 0; bases outside the gene matches: 6. The CDR3 consists of 14 residues. The CDR3 nucleotides read TGTGCCACCTTAGCGGGTAGCTCCTACAATGAGCAGTTCTTC. As protein: CATLAGSSYNEQFF. Combining the CDR3 with reference TRBV2 and TRBJ2-1 gives the whole variable domain EPEVTQTPSHQVTQMGQEVILRCVPISNHLYFYWYRQILGQKVEFLVSFYNNEISEKSEIFDDQFSVERPDGSNFTLKIRSTKLEDSAMYFCATLAGSSYNEQFFGPGTRLTVL.

This clonotype was counted many times. This beta chain turned up in a library designed for alpha chains; as an off-target read, its abundance says little. The chain couples TRBV9 to TRBJ1-5; TRBD1 might be the D (5 bases). Germline V gene sequence: CDR1 SGDLS, CDR2 YYNGEE. The CDR3 is made up of 13 amino acids. The V gene lost 3 bases and the J gene lost 7 bases, with 11 bases spanning the gap. The CDR3 nucleotides read TGTGCCAGCAGCGCCGAAGGGGTACAGCCCCAGCATTTT. This translates into CASSAEGVQPQHF.

This clonotype was recorded at least ten times. Little can be read into the size of this beta chain, an off-target read in a library designed for alpha chains. This sequence joins TRBV28 and TRBJ1-2; unclear D gene. This CDR3 spans 12 amino acids. V lost 1 base and J 5 bases, leaving 5 bases between the germline ends. Looked up from germline, CDR1 is MDHEN and CDR2 is SYDVKM. The CDR3 loop is CASSLSQYGYTF. The CDR3 nucleotides read TGTGCCAGCAGTTTATCACAGTATGGCTACACCTTC.

This clonotype was seen at least ten times. The library was designed around alpha chains, so this beta chain is a stray read whose abundance carries little weight. The chain is built from TRBV6-5 and TRBJ2-7, with D tentatively TRBD1 (5 bases). V shed 6 bases and J shed 2 bases, with 8 bases lying between them. Germline CDR1 is MNHEY and CDR2 is SVGAGI. CDR3 length equals 12 residues. The CDR3 coding sequence is TGTGCCAGCAGGGCAGGGACCTACGAGCAGTACTTC. Its translation: CASRAGTYEQYF.

There are a few counts of this clonotype. At one boundary the junction diverges from the germline segment, which might be a read error. The library was prepared for alpha chains; this beta chain is a stray read, so its frequency means little. The chain combines TRBV7-7 with TRBJ1-2, with 9 nucleotides matching TRBD1. The CDR3 contains 21 residues. Germline V gene data show CDR1 as SSHAT and CDR2 as FNYEAQ (reference sequence). CDR3 coding DNA: TGTGCTAGCAGCCACCCTGGGACAGGGAAAGATCCGTTACCTGACACTTATGGCTACACCTTC. Translating it yields CASSHPGTGKDPLPDTYGYTF.

This clonotype was seen repeatedly, ten times or more. This beta chain lies outside the target of a library built for alpha chains; its clone size means little. This sequence joins TRBV5-1 and TRBJ2-2; D gene uncertain. CDR1 SGHRS and CDR2 YFSETQ come from the germline V gene. The CDR3 sequence is 17 residues long. V lost 3 bases to trimming and J lost 4 bases, with 19 bases between them. CDR3 coding DNA: TGCGCCAGCAGCTCCCGGGCCCGAAGCCCCATCACCGGGGAGCTGTTTTTT. Translation gives CASSSRARSPITGELFF.

This clonotype showed up many times. For a library built for alpha chains, this beta chain is a stray read; little rests on its size. This chain uses TRBV11-1 with TRBJ2-2; 8 bases align to TRBD1. The CDR3 is made up of 16 amino acids. Looked up from germline, CDR1 is SGHAT and CDR2 is FQDESV (reference sequence). V shed 4 bases, J shed 3 bases, and the junction held 7 bases outside the gene matches. Here the CDR3 reads CASSSPWTGHTGELFF. CDR3 sequence (DNA): TGTGCCAGCAGCTCGCCGTGGACAGGGCACACCGGGGAGCTGTTTTTT.

Regarding this clonotype: One junction end does not reproduce the germline sequence, and a read error may be involved. This beta chain slipped into a library made for alpha chains as a stray read, so its size is not meaningful. V and J are TRBV5-1 and TRBJ2-5, with 9 bases aligning to TRBD1. This CDR3 is built from 15 residues. Germline CDR1 SGHRS, CDR2 YFSETQ. The CDR3 is CAGSRTGGEGETQYF. The CDR3, as DNA: TGCGCCGGCAGTCGAACAGGGGGCGAGGGAGAGACCCAGTACTTC.